Each of the 24 T cell receptor beta chains below was sequenced from the same sample in a study of lymphopenia after photon versus proton radiotherapy. Profiled with immunoSEQ multiplex PCR; TCRdb holds only in-frame clones, not every one. In the table there are more than 70,000 clones, around 80% of which are singletons. The sample was peripheral blood, taken from a patient treated with proton-based radiotherapy. The receptors originated from a man in his 60s with pancreatic cancer.

This clone occurred once. The chain couples TRBV25-1 to TRBJ2-7; D possibly corresponds to TRBD1 (5 bases). Germline lookup yields CDR1 MGHDK and CDR2 SYGVNS. The CDR3 covers 14 residues. The germline V and J ends were trimmed by 7 bases and 2 bases, with 15 bases remaining between them. Here the CDR3 reads CASNSGHGPYEQYF. The CDR3 nucleotides are TGTGCCAGCAACAGTGGACACGGACCCTACGAGCAGTACTTC.

The rearrangement uses TRBV27 and TRBJ2-2; 7 bases are shared with TRBD2. CDR3 length: 14 amino acids. Germline V CDR1 and CDR2: MNHEY, SMNVEV (reference sequence). The V and J ends lost 6 bases and 1 base, in that order; junction bases with no gene match: 2. The CDR3 spells CASSPGGNTGELFF. DNA of the CDR3: TGTGCCAGCAGCCCGGGGGGGAACACCGGGGAGCTGTTTTTT.

This clone appeared a single time. The rearrangement links TRBV6-1 to TRBJ2-7; no definite D call. In germline, CDR1 is MNHNS, CDR2 SASEGT. The CDR3 totals 11 residues. The V gene lost 3 bases and the J gene lost 5 bases, with 5 bases spanning the gap. In DNA, the CDR3 is TGTGCCAGCAGTGATGTGGACGAGCAGTACTTC. The encoded protein is CASSDVDEQYF.

The rearrangement links TRBV9 to TRBJ2-3; D unclear. This CDR3 region has 11 residues. Germline CDR1 and CDR2: SGDLS and YYNGEE. Trimming cost V 2 bases and J 4 bases, with 2 bases left between them. In nucleotides, the CDR3 is TGTGCCAGCAGCGTGGCAGATACGCAGTATTTT. It yields the protein CASSVADTQYF.

This chain uses TRBV2 with TRBJ1-2; perhaps TRBD1 as D (5 bases). This CDR3 has 13 residues. Trimming removed 3 bases at V and 8 bases at J, with 13 bases between. Germline-derived CDR1 and CDR2 are SNHLY and FYNNEI. In nucleotides, the CDR3 is TGTGCCAGCAGTGATTTAAGGACACAAGGCTACACCTTC. It encodes CASSDLRTQGYTF.

V usage is TRBV28 and J usage is TRBJ2-5, with D maybe TRBD2 (5 bases). CDR3 length: 12 residues. Germline CDR1 reads MDHEN; CDR2 reads SYDVKM. Trimming left V 6 bases short and J 11 bases short, with 16 bases between. The CDR3 region is CASSQRDWEQYF. In DNA, the CDR3 is TGTGCCAGCAGCCAGAGGGATTGGGAGCAGTACTTC. The entire variable domain, with the rest obtained from reference TRBV28 and TRBJ2-5, is as follows: DVKVTQSSRYLVKRTGEKVFLECVQDMDHENMFWYRQDPGLGLRLIYFSYDVKMKEKGDIPEGYSVSREKKERFSLILESASTNQTSMYLCASSQRDWEQYFGPGTRLLVL.

This chain connects TRBV11-3 to TRBJ2-1; D is perhaps TRBD2 (6 bases). The germline V gene encodes CDR1 SGHNT and CDR2 YENEEA. The CDR3 is 14 amino acids. The ends were cut back, 5 bases at V and 9 bases at J, with 17 bases in the middle. CDR3 sequence reads: CASSRDSVFGEQFF. The CDR3 nucleotides read TGTGCCAGCAGCCGGGACTCCGTGTTCGGTGAGCAGTTCTTC.

The chain has TRBV6-5 and TRBJ2-7; possible D gene TRBD2, 6 bases. Trimming removed 6 bases from V and 3 bases from J, with 15 bases in between. The germline V gene has CDR1 MNHEY and CDR2 SVGAGI. This CDR3 spans 14 amino acids. CDR3 in amino acids: CASRGTVNYYEQYF. Here the CDR3 DNA reads TGTGCCAGCAGGGGGACTGTAAATTACTACGAGCAGTACTTC.

This CDR3 is CASSSPLTGRGGELFF. The DNA for the CDR3 is TGTGCCAGCAGCTCCCCCTTGACTGGGCGGGGCGGGGAGCTGTTTTTT. The genes are TRBV5-4 and TRBJ2-2; maybe TRBD2 (6 bases). The germline gives CDR1 SGHNT, CDR2 YYREEE (reference sequence). V was cut by 3 bases and J by 7 bases, with 19 bases left in between. The CDR3 extends over 16 amino acids.

This chain links TRBV7-9 with TRBJ2-1; 7 bases align to TRBD2. J gave up 0 bases and V 7 bases, and 9 bases lay outside the gene matches. Germline values: CDR1 SEHNR, CDR2 FQNEAQ (reference sequence). This CDR3 region has 16 residues. The CDR3 loop is CASIRGVQSSYNEQFF. In DNA, the CDR3 is TGTGCCAGCATCCGGGGGGTACAAAGCTCCTACAATGAGCAGTTCTTC.

In DNA, the CDR3 is TGTGCCAGCAGTCAATGGACGGGCGAGCAGTACTTC. Its protein product is CASSQWTGEQYF. The V gene is TRBV6-5, the J gene TRBJ2-7; D remains unclear. Per germline, CDR1 MNHEY and CDR2 SVGAGI. There are 12 residues in the CDR3. V was shortened by 5 bases and J by 6 bases, with 11 bases between the two germline ends.

The chain's CDR3 is CASSHRLAGGPGDQYF. In nucleotides, the CDR3 is TGTGCCAGCAGCCACCGACTAGCGGGAGGGCCGGGGGACCAGTACTTC. The J gene is TRBJ2-5, the V gene TRBV5-5; TRBD2 agrees at 14 bases. CDR1 and CDR2 from the germline V gene are SGHKS and YYEKEE (reference sequence). CDR3 size: 16 residues. V shed 4 bases, J shed 10 bases, and the junction held 12 bases outside the gene matches.

This sequence joins TRBV2 and TRBJ2-3; a weak D match, TRBD2 (6 bases). Trimming removed 2 bases at V and 6 bases at J, with 12 bases between. The germline gives CDR1 SNHLY, CDR2 FYNNEI. This CDR3 region has 14 residues. The CDR3 is CASSEIGGPDTQYF. CDR3 coding DNA: TGTGCCAGCAGTGAAATAGGAGGGCCGGATACGCAGTATTTT.

The DNA of the CDR3 is TGTGCCAGCAGCAGCCGTACTAGCGAGACCCAGTACTTC. Encoded protein: CASSSRTSETQYF. This chain joins TRBV9 and TRBJ2-5; TRBD2 might be the D (6 bases). The CDR3 has 13 residues. Trimming removed 4 bases from V and 5 bases from J, with 12 bases in between. Germline V gene sequence: CDR1 SGDLS, CDR2 YYNGEE.

This chain uses TRBV28 with TRBJ1-5; D is ambiguous. Trimming left V 5 bases short and J 7 bases short, with 15 bases between. Germline CDR1 MDHEN, CDR2 SYDVKM. The CDR3 contains 14 residues. CDR3 DNA sequence: TGTGCCAGCAGTCCTCGGGAAATACGACAGCCCCAGCATTTT. This codes for CASSPREIRQPQHF. Complete variable domain (other parts from reference TRBV28 and TRBJ1-5): DVKVTQSSRYLVKRTGEKVFLECVQDMDHENMFWYRQDPGLGLRLIYFSYDVKMKEKGDIPEGYSVSREKKERFSLILESASTNQTSMYLCASSPREIRQPQHFGDGTRLSIL.

Only a few counts were recorded for this clone. This chain joins TRBV18 and TRBJ2-7; TRBD1 or TRBD2 may be the D gene (5 bases each). The V end lost 1 base, the J end lost 2 bases, and 12 bases lay between the germline ends. The CDR3 is made up of 15 amino acids. The germline CDR1 and CDR2 sequences are KGHSH and LQKENI. The CDR3 spells CASSPRGPQAYEQYF. DNA for the CDR3: TGTGCCAGCTCACCACGGGGACCCCAGGCCTACGAGCAGTACTTC. Together with reference TRBV18 and TRBJ2-7, the CDR3 gives the full variable domain: NAGVMQNPRHLVRRRGQEARLRCSPMKGHSHVYWYRQLPEEGLKFMVYLQKENIIDESGMPKERFSAEFPKEGPSILRIQQVVRGDSAAYFCASSPRGPQAYEQYFGPGTRLTVT.

The J gene is TRBJ2-1, the V gene TRBV4-1; D is unresolved. The CDR3 sequence is 14 residues long. The germline V gene encodes CDR1 MGHRA and CDR2 YSYEKL. V was trimmed by 4 bases and J by 8 bases, leaving 15 bases between them. The CDR3 loop is CASSPPEALDEQFF. The CDR3 nucleotides are TGCGCCAGCAGCCCCCCTGAGGCTTTGGATGAGCAGTTCTTC.

The gene calls are TRBV5-5 and TRBJ1-5; D is ambiguous. The CDR3 spans 13 residues. V lost 0 bases and J lost 0, with 1 base in between. Germline loops: CDR1 SGHKS, CDR2 YYEKEE (reference sequence). This CDR3 is CASSLDSNQPQHF. CDR3 bases: TGTGCCAGCAGCTTGGATAGCAATCAGCCCCAGCATTTT.

The genes are TRBV19 and TRBJ1-5, with D uncertain. The CDR3 sequence is 14 residues long. CDR1 and CDR2 from the germline V gene are LNHDA and SQIVND (reference sequence). V lost 0 bases to trimming and J lost 4 bases, with 7 bases between them. The CDR3 region has the DNA TGTGCCAGTAGTATAGAACCGGGTAATCAGCCCCAGCATTTT. Its translation is CASSIEPGNQPQHF.

This clone occurred a few times. V gene TRBV11-3 combines with J gene TRBJ2-1, with D possibly TRBD1 on 5 matching bases. The CDR3 length is 14 residues. Trimming removed 1 base from V and 3 bases from J, with 7 bases in between. CDR1 is SGHNT, CDR2 YENEEA, per germline. Written as DNA, the CDR3 is TGTGCCAGCAGCTTAGGACAGAACTACAATGAGCAGTTCTTC. It specifies CASSLGQNYNEQFF.

The chain couples TRBV6-6 to TRBJ2-5; D gene unclear. Germline V gene data show CDR1 as MNHNY and CDR2 as SVGAGI (reference sequence). Between the trimmed V and J ends, which lost 5 bases and 0 bases, there was a span of 4 bases. This CDR3 comprises 12 residues. CDR3 sequence reads: CASSGYQETQYF. The CDR3 nucleotides are TGTGCCAGCAGTGGGTACCAAGAGACCCAGTACTTC.

The rearrangement links TRBV28 to TRBJ2-1; 13 nucleotides line up with TRBD2. V lost 6 bases to trimming and J lost 9 bases; unmatched junction nucleotides: 11. Germline-derived CDR1 and CDR2 are MDHEN and SYDVKM. The CDR3 is 16 amino acids. The CDR3: CASSPLGLAGVSEQFF. CDR3 in DNA: TGTGCCAGCAGCCCCCTCGGACTAGCGGGAGTCAGTGAGCAGTTCTTC.

This chain links TRBV27 with TRBJ2-7; D might be TRBD2 (6 bases). The CDR3 totals 11 residues. Germline CDR1 MNHEY, CDR2 SMNVEV (reference sequence). V was cut by 8 bases and J by 4 bases, with 9 bases left in between. CDR3 nucleotides: TGTGCCAGCCGGCGGGGATACGAGCAGTACTTC. This encodes CASRRGYEQYF.

This chain connects TRBV5-1 to TRBJ2-6, with D unclear. Trimming took off 0 bases at V and 2 bases at J, with 12 bases between the two ends. CDR1 SGHRS and CDR2 YFSETQ come from the germline V gene. The CDR3 is 17 residues long. The chain's CDR3 is CASSLAHDWAGANVLTF. CDR3 DNA: TGCGCCAGCAGCTTGGCTCACGACTGGGCTGGGGCCAACGTCCTGACTTTC.